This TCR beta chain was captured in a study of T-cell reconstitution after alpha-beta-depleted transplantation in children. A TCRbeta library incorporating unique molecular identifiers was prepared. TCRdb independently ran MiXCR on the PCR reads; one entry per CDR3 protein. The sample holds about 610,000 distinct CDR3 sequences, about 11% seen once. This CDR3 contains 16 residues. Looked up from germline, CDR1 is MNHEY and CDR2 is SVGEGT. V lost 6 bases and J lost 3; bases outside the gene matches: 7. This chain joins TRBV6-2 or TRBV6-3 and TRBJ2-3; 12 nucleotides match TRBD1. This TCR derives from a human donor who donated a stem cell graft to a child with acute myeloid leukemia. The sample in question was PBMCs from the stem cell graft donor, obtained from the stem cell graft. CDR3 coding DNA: TGTGCCAGCAGACCTTCGGGACAGGGGGCAACAGATACGCAGTATTTT. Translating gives CASRPSGQGATDTQYF.